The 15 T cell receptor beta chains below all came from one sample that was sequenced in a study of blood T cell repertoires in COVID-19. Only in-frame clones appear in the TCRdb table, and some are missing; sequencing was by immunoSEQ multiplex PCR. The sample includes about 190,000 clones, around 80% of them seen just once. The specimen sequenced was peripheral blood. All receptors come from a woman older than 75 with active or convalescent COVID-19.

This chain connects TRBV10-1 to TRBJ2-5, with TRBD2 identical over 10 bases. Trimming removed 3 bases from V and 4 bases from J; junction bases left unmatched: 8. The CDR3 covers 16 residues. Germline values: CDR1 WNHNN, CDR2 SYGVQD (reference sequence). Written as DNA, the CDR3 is TGCGCCAGCAGTGATTTTGCTAGCGGGGGTTCAGAGACCCAGTACTTC. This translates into CASSDFASGGSETQYF.

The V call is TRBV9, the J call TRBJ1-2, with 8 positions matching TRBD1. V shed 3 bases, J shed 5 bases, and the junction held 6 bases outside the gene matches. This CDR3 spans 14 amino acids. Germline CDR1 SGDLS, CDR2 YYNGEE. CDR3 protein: CASSDPGQAYGYTF. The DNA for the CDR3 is TGTGCCAGCAGCGATCCGGGACAGGCGTATGGCTACACCTTC.

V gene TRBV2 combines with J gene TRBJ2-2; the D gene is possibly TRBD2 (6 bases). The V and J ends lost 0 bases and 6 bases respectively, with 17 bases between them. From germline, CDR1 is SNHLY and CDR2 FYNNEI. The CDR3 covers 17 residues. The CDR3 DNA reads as TGTGCCAGCAGTGAAGCTGGGGCGGGGATTGTATCCGGGGAGCTGTTTTTT. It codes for CASSEAGAGIVSGELFF.

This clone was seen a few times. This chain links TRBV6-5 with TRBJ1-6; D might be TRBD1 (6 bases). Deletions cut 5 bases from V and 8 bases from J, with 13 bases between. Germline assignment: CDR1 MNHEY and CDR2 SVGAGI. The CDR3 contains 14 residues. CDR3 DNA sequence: TGTGCCAGCAGTCGGGGGGCAGTTTATTCACCCCTCCACTTT. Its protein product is CASSRGAVYSPLHF.

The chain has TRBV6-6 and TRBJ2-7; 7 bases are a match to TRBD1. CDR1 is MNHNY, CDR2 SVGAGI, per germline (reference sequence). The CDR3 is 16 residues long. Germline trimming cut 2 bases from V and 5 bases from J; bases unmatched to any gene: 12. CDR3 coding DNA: TGTGCCAGCAGTTACCTGGCGTCTGACAGGGTGAACGAGCAGTACTTC. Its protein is CASSYLASDRVNEQYF.

The CDR3 nucleotides read TGCGCCAGCAGCCCGGGACACCCGAACACTGAAGCTTTCTTT. It translates to CASSPGHPNTEAFF. The gene calls are TRBV5-1 and TRBJ1-1; tentatively, D is TRBD1 (6 bases). Germline V CDR1 and CDR2: SGHRS, YFSETQ. Deletions cut 4 bases from V and 1 base from J, with 11 bases between. The CDR3 length is 14 residues.

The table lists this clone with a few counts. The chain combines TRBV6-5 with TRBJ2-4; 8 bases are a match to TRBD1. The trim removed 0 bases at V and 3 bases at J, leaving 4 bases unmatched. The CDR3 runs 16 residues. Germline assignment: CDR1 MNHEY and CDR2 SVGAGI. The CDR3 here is CASSYSRQGHKNIQYF. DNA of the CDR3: TGTGCCAGCAGTTACTCCCGACAGGGGCACAAAAACATTCAGTACTTC.

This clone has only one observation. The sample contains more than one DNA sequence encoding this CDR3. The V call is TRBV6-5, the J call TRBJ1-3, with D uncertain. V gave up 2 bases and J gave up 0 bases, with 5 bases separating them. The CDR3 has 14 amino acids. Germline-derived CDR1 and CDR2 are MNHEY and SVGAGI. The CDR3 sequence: CASSYRGSGNTIYF. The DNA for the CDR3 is TGTGCCAGCAGTTACCGGGGCTCTGGAAACACCATATATTTT.

The CDR3 loop is CATRSEETGYEQYF. DNA for the CDR3: TGTGCCACCCGATCTGAAGAGACAGGGTACGAGCAGTACTTC. This rearrangement joins TRBV27 to TRBJ2-7; 7 bases are shared with TRBD1. Unmatched junction bases numbered 13, after V lost 10 bases and J lost 4 bases. Germline V CDR1 and CDR2: MNHEY, SMNVEV (reference sequence). The CDR3 has 14 amino acids.

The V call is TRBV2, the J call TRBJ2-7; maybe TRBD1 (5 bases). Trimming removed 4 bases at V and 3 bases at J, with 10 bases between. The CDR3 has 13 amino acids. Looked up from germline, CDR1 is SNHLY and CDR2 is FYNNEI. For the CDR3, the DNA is TGTGCCAGCAGTGCGGACATTATCTACGAGCAGTACTTC. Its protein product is CASSADIIYEQYF.

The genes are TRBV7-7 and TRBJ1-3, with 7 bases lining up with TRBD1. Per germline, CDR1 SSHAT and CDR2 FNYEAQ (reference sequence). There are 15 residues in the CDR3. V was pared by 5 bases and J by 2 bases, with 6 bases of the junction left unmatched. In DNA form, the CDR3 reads TGTGCCAGCAGCGCAGGGACAGCCACTGGAAACACCATATATTTT. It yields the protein CASSAGTATGNTIYF.

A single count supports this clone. The CDR3 region has the DNA TGTGCCAGCAGCTTAGTGTACGGGGAGATGGAGACCCAGTACTTC. The encoded protein is CASSLVYGEMETQYF. V is TRBV11-2 and J is TRBJ2-5, with D possibly being TRBD2 (5 bases). V was clipped by 1 base and J by 5 bases, with 14 bases between them. CDR1 and CDR2 from the germline V gene are SGHAT and FQNNGV. The CDR3 totals 15 residues.

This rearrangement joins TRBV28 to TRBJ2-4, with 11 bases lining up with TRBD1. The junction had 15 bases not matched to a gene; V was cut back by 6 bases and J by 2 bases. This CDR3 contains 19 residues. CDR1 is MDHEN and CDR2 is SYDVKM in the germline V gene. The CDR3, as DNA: TGTGCCAGCAGGCCGGCAGCCCGGGACAGGGGGTTGACCAAAAACATTCAGTACTTC. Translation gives CASRPAARDRGLTKNIQYF.

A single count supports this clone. CDR3 in DNA: TGTGCCAGCAGCCAAGTCCCTGGAGGGAATCAGCCCCAGCATTTT. Protein product: CASSQVPGGNQPQHF. The J gene is TRBJ1-5, the V gene TRBV3-1 (or the pseudogene TRBV3-2); no definite D call. The germline V gene encodes CDR1 LGHDT and CDR2 YNNKEL (reference sequence). CDR3 length equals 15 residues. V shed 1 base and J shed 4 bases, with 11 bases lying between them.

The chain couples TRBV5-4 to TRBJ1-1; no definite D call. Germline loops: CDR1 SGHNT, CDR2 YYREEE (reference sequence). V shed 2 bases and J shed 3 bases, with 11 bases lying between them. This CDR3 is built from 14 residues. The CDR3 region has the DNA TGTGCCAGCAGCTTTCGGGATTTTGACACTGAAGCTTTCTTT. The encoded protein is CASSFRDFDTEAFF.